Each of the 22 T cell receptor beta chains below was sequenced from the same sample in a study of shared clonotypes between healthy human individuals. TCRdb's table, derived via immunoSEQ multiplex PCR, lists solely in-frame clones and lacks some. The table lists under 2,500,000 clones, 90% to 96% of them singletons. Sequencing input: naive CD4+ T cells sorted from blood. Subset noted: CD45RA+ positively selected. All receptors come from a young man in good health.

J is TRBJ2-1 and V is TRBV5-1; tentative D call: TRBD1 (5 bases). CDR3 length: 16 residues. Germline V gene data show CDR1 as SGHRS and CDR2 as YFSETQ. Between the trimmed V and J ends, which lost 0 bases and 2 bases, there was a span of 12 bases. Here the CDR3 reads CASSLGTDITYNEQFF. CDR3 nucleotide sequence: TGCGCCAGCAGCTTGGGAACGGACATAACCTACAATGAGCAGTTCTTC.

The gene calls are TRBV30 and TRBJ1-4; tentatively, D is TRBD1 (6 bases). This CDR3 comprises 15 residues. CDR1 is GTSNPN and CDR2 is SVGIG in the germline V gene (reference sequence). V was pared by 0 bases and J by 2 bases, with 10 bases between. CDR3 protein: CAWSVLRGTNEKLFF. Here the CDR3 DNA reads TGTGCCTGGAGTGTACTTAGGGGGACTAATGAAAAACTGTTTTTT. The whole variable domain, remainder taken from reference TRBV30 and TRBJ1-4, is SQTIHQWPATLVQPVGSPLSLECTVEGTSNPNLYWYRQAAGRGLQLLFYSVGIGQISSEVPQNLSASRPQDRQFILSSKKLLLSDSGFYLCAWSVLRGTNEKLFFGSGTQLSVL.

This clone was seen only once. The V and J genes are TRBV2 and TRBJ2-3; no clear D. The germline V gene has CDR1 SNHLY and CDR2 FYNNEI. The V gene lost 2 bases and the J gene lost 4 bases, with 10 bases spanning the gap. There are 14 residues in the CDR3. The CDR3 sequence: CASSEIWVADTQYF. The CDR3 region has the DNA TGTGCCAGCAGTGAAATCTGGGTCGCAGATACGCAGTATTTT.

Details on this clone: A junction boundary mismatches the germline segment, possibly from a read error. This chain joins TRBV25-1 and TRBJ2-7; 7 bases fit TRBD2. There are 16 residues in the CDR3. In germline, CDR1 is MGHDK, CDR2 SYGVNS. Here the CDR3 DNA reads TGTGCCGGCAGTGCCTGGGTGGCGGGAGAGGTTCGCGAGCAGTACTTC. Its protein product is CAGSAWVAGEVREQYF.

V is TRBV4-3 and J is TRBJ2-1, with D possibly matching TRBD2 (5 bases). V dropped 2 bases and J dropped 6 bases, with 11 bases sitting between them. Germline CDR1 is LGHNA and CDR2 is YSLEER. The CDR3 length is 14 residues. The CDR3 is CASSQLGLINEQFF. CDR3 in DNA: TGCGCCAGCAGCCAACTTGGACTTATCAATGAGCAGTTCTTC.

V usage is TRBV4-1 and J usage is TRBJ2-5; the D gene could be TRBD1 or TRBD2 (6 bases each). V lost 4 bases, J lost 3 bases, and 21 bases lay in between. The CDR3 spans 17 residues. Germline CDR1 and CDR2: MGHRA and YSYEKL. CDR3 sequence: CASSPPVGGTPKETQYF. CDR3 bases: TGCGCCAGCAGCCCCCCTGTTGGGGGGACACCGAAAGAGACCCAGTACTTC.

The V and J genes are TRBV25-1 and TRBJ1-2, with 7 bases matching TRBD1. The J segment lost 4 bases and the V segment lost 5 bases, leaving 10 bases of the junction unmatched. The CDR3 covers 15 residues. The germline V gene encodes CDR1 MGHDK and CDR2 SYGVNS. This CDR3 is CASSSQTGRSYGYTF. As DNA, the CDR3 is TGTGCCAGCAGTTCCCAGACAGGGCGCAGCTATGGCTACACCTTC.

The V call is TRBV6-1, the J call TRBJ1-5; 7 bases fit TRBD1. Unmatched junction bases numbered 5, after V lost 2 bases and J lost 7 bases. The CDR3 is 14 amino acids. CDR1 MNHNS and CDR2 SASEGT come from the germline V gene. The CDR3 spells CASSEYRGPQPQHF. The CDR3 nucleotides read TGTGCCAGCAGTGAATACAGGGGCCCCCAGCCCCAGCATTTT.

The chain joins TRBV4-1 to TRBJ2-7, with a possible D match to TRBD2 (5 bases). CDR1 and CDR2 (germline): MGHRA, YSYEKL. This CDR3 comprises 17 residues. Trimming cost V 0 bases and J 7 bases, with 22 bases left between them. The CDR3 DNA is TGCGCCAGCAGCCAAGAGCCTGGCGGGCTTTGGAAGAGTGAGCAGTACTTC. It encodes CASSQEPGGLWKSEQYF.

This chain joins TRBV28 and TRBJ2-7; D is ambiguous. Trimming took off 4 bases at V and 4 bases at J, with 23 bases between the two ends. Germline CDR1 is MDHEN and CDR2 is SYDVKM. There are 17 residues in the CDR3. This chain's CDR3 is CASSSTRPGKKKYEQYF. The DNA of the CDR3 is TGTGCCAGCAGTTCTACCCGACCAGGCAAGAAGAAGTACGAGCAGTACTTC.

The chain couples TRBV11-2 to TRBJ2-3, with 9 bases that match TRBD2. Germline trimming cut 7 bases from V and 5 bases from J; bases unmatched to any gene: 16. This CDR3 is 17 amino acids long. The germline CDR1 and CDR2 sequences are SGHAT and FQNNGV. In nucleotides, the CDR3 is TGTGCCAGCAACAAGAGAGGGAGGCTAGCGGGACGAGATACGCAGTATTTT. Translation: CASNKRGRLAGRDTQYF.

The chain carries TRBV19 and TRBJ1-1; tentative D call: TRBD1 (5 bases). V was clipped by 3 bases and J by 0 bases, with 17 bases between them. There are 17 residues in the CDR3. Germline lookup yields CDR1 LNHDA and CDR2 SQIVND (reference sequence). Written as DNA, the CDR3 is TGTGCCAGTAGTATTGGCAGAAGAGACAGAATGAACACTGAAGCTTTCTTT. Translated, it gives CASSIGRRDRMNTEAFF.

This clone occurred once. The same CDR3 also results from other DNA sequences found in this sample. The chain has TRBV5-4 and TRBJ2-2; the match to TRBD2 covers 10 bases. CDR1 and CDR2 (germline): SGHNT, YYREEE (reference sequence). The trim removed 1 base at V and 2 bases at J, leaving 2 bases unmatched. The CDR3 consists of 16 residues. DNA for the CDR3: TGTGCCAGCAGCTTGTTAGCGGGAGGTAACACCGGGGAGCTGTTTTTT. Protein: CASSLLAGGNTGELFF.

The chain couples TRBV6-1 to TRBJ2-1; D is unclear. The germline V and J ends were trimmed by 1 base and 5 bases, with 12 bases remaining between them. The CDR3 contains 15 residues. CDR1 MNHNS and CDR2 SASEGT come from the germline V gene. DNA of the CDR3: TGTGCCAGCAGTGAAGGAGGTCCTCCGGACAATGAGCAGTTCTTC. Translating gives CASSEGGPPDNEQFF.

The V call is TRBV19, the J call TRBJ1-5, with TRBD1 matching 7 bases. Germline trimming cut 4 bases from V and 5 bases from J; bases unmatched to any gene: 14. The V gene's germline CDR1 is LNHDA and CDR2 SQIVND (reference sequence). This CDR3 comprises 17 residues. Written as DNA, the CDR3 is TGTGCCAGTAGTACCGCAGACAGGGAGAGGAGCGATCAGCCCCAGCATTTT. This gives the protein CASSTADRERSDQPQHF.

This clone has just one count. This chain joins TRBV28 and TRBJ2-7; possibly TRBD1 for D (5 bases). CDR1 MDHEN and CDR2 SYDVKM come from the germline V gene. The CDR3 runs to 14 residues. Trimming removed 2 bases from V and 5 bases from J, with 13 bases in between. The CDR3 region has the DNA TGTGCCAGCAGTTTACCCCCAGGGTTCCACGAGCAGTACTTC. Translated: CASSLPPGFHEQYF.

The rearrangement links TRBV28 to TRBJ2-7; TRBD2 might be the D (5 bases). Germline V gives CDR1 MDHEN, CDR2 SYDVKM. The CDR3 loop spans 15 amino acids. V dropped 3 bases and J dropped 1 base, with 13 bases sitting between them. CDR3 protein: CASSFTGSRSYEQYF. The DNA of the CDR3 is TGTGCCAGCAGTTTTACGGGGAGCAGGTCCTACGAGCAGTACTTC.

The chain carries TRBV6-5 and TRBJ2-7; 11 positions agree with TRBD2. The V and J ends lost 7 bases and 4 bases, in that order; junction bases with no gene match: 6. This CDR3 is built from 14 residues. Germline CDR1 is MNHEY and CDR2 is SVGAGI. CDR3 protein: CASIPLAGAYEQYF. The CDR3 bases are TGTGCCAGCATCCCACTAGCGGGAGCGTACGAGCAGTACTTC.

This chain joins TRBV7-9 and TRBJ1-1; no definite D call. V was shortened by 5 bases and J by 1 base, with 8 bases between the two germline ends. This CDR3 spans 13 amino acids. Germline-derived CDR1 and CDR2 are SEHNR and FQNEAQ (reference sequence). The CDR3 DNA follows: TGTGCCAGCAGCACGGTCCGGAACACTGAAGCTTTCTTT. Amino acid sequence: CASSTVRNTEAFF.

The CDR3 DNA follows: TGTGCCAGCAGTTACTCGGGGGATGAAGCTTTCTTT. Its protein product is CASSYSGDEAFF. The gene calls are TRBV6-5 and TRBJ1-1, with a tentative D call TRBD1 (5 bases). V lost 0 bases to trimming and J lost 7 bases, with 6 bases between them. This CDR3 is built from 12 residues. Germline-derived CDR1 and CDR2 are MNHEY and SVGAGI.

The chain employs TRBV4-3 and TRBJ2-1; TRBD2 matches 14 bases. CDR1 and CDR2 from the germline V gene are LGHNA and YSLEER. V lost 0 bases to trimming and J lost 5 bases; unmatched junction nucleotides: 6. The CDR3 extends over 18 amino acids. The CDR3 region is CASSQDIRGLAGDNEQFF. The CDR3 region has the DNA TGCGCCAGCAGCCAAGATATAAGGGGACTAGCGGGAGACAATGAGCAGTTCTTC.

Comments on this clone: At the DNA level, this CDR3 is encoded by other sequences in the same sample as well. As DNA, the CDR3 is TGCGCCAGCAGCCCAGGGTCAGATACGCAGTATTTT. This sequence encodes CASSPGSDTQYF. V gene TRBV5-1 combines with J gene TRBJ2-3, with a tentative D call TRBD1 (5 bases). V lost 4 bases to trimming and J lost 4 bases, with 7 bases between them. CDR1 and CDR2 from the germline V gene are SGHRS and YFSETQ. CDR3 length: 12 amino acids.